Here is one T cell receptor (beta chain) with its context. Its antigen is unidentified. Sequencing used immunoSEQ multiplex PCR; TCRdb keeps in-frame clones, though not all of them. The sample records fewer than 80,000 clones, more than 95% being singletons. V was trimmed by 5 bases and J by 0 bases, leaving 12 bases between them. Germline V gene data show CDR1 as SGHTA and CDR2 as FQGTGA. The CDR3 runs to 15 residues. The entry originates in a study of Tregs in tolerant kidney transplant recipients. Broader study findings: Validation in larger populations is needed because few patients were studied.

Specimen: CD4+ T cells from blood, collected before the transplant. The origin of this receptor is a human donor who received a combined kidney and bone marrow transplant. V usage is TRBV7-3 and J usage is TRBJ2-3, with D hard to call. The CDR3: CASSLFGQSTDTQYF. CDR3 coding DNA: TGTGCCAGCAGCCTTTTTGGCCAAAGCACAGATACGCAGTATTTT.